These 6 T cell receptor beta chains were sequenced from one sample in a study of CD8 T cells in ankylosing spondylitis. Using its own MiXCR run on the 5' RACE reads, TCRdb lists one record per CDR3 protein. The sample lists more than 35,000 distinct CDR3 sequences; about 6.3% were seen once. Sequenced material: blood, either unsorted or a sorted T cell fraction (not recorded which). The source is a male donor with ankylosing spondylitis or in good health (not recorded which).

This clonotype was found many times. Here the CDR3 reads CASSLGFREAPLTDTQYF. DNA of the CDR3: TGCGCCAGCAGCTTGGGTTTCCGGGAGGCACCTCTCACAGATACGCAGTATTTT. V usage is TRBV5-1 and J usage is TRBJ2-3, with 7 nucleotides matching TRBD2. The V segment lost 0 bases and the J segment 2 bases; nucleotides outside the gene matches: 12. This CDR3 contains 18 residues. Germline CDR1 and CDR2: SGHRS and YFSETQ.

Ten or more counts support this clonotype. The CDR3 here is CASSRTGTAHGYTF. CDR3 nucleotides: TGTGCCAGCAGCCGGACCGGAACCGCCCATGGCTACACCTTC. The chain carries TRBV7-9 and TRBJ1-2; no clear D gene. The germline V gene encodes CDR1 SEHNR and CDR2 FQNEAQ (reference sequence). CDR3 length equals 14 residues. V lost 5 bases to trimming and J lost 6 bases, with 16 bases between them.

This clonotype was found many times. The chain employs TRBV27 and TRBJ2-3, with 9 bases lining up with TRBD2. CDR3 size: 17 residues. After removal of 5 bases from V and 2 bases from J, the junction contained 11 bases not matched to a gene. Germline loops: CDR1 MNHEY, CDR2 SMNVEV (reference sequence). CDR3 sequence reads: CASSLAGLATSTDTQYF. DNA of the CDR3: TGTGCCAGCAGTCTAGCGGGACTAGCCACTTCCACAGATACGCAGTATTTT.

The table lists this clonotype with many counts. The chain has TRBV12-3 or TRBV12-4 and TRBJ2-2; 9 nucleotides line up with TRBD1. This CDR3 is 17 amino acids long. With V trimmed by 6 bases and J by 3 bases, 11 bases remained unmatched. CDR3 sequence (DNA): TGTGCCAGCAGGCGGCCTCCGGGACAGGGTGACACCGGGGAGCTGTTTTTT. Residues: CASRRPPGQGDTGELFF.

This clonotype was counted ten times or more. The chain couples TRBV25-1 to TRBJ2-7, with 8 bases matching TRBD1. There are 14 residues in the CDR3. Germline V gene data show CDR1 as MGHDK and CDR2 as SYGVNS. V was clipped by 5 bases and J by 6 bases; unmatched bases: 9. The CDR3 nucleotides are TGTGCCAGCAGTTCGGCAGGGGGCAGTGGCGAGCAGTACTTC. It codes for CASSSAGGSGEQYF.

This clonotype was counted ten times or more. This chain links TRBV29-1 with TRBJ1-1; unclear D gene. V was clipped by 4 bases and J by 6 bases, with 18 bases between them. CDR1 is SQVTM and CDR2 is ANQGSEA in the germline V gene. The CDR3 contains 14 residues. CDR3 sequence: CSVGRRDFKAEAFF. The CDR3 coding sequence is TGCAGCGTTGGCCGGCGGGATTTTAAGGCTGAAGCTTTCTTT.